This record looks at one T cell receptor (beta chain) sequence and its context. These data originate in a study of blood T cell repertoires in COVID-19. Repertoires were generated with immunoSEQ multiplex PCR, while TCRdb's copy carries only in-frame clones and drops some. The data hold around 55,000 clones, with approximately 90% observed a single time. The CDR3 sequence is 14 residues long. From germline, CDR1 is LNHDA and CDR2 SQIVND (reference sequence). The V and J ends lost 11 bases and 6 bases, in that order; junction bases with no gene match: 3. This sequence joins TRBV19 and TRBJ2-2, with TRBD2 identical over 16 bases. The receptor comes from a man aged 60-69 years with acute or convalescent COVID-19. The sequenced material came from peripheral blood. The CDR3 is CAAGLAGGAGELFF. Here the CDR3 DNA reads TGTGCCGCGGGACTAGCGGGGGGGGCCGGGGAGCTGTTTTTT.